Listed here are 12 T cell receptor beta chains from one sample, sequenced in a study of CD8 T cells in Susac syndrome. RNA in amounts of about 0.5 to 1 ug was reverse transcribed with random hexamers. TCRdb reprocessed the immunoSEQ multiplex PCR reads with MiXCR, giving one entry per CDR3 protein. The sample yields 160,000 or so distinct CDR3 sequences, approximately 90% seen once. Sequenced sample: CD4+ T cells from PBMCs. These receptor sequences come from a human donor in good health.

The chain recombines TRBV15 with TRBJ1-4; TRBD1 matches 9 bases. The CDR3 is 15 residues long. Germline V gene lookup returns CDR1 LNHNV and CDR2 YYDKDF (reference sequence). J gave up 3 bases and V 5 bases, and 4 bases lay outside the gene matches. In nucleotides, the CDR3 is TGTGCCACCAGCCGAGGACAGGGGTCTAATGAAAAACTGTTTTTT. Its protein product is CATSRGQGSNEKLFF.

The genes are TRBV12-3 or TRBV12-4 and TRBJ2-7; the D gene is possibly TRBD2 (6 bases). The CDR3 has 13 amino acids. V lost 3 bases and J lost 6, with 12 bases in between. This CDR3 reads CASSFREAGEQYF. The DNA for the CDR3 is TGTGCCAGCAGTTTCCGGGAAGCGGGCGAGCAGTACTTC.

This rearrangement joins TRBV29-1 to TRBJ2-7; D is ambiguous. The CDR3 loop spans 12 amino acids. Per the germline V gene, CDR1 is SQVTM and CDR2 is ANQGSEA. V lost 1 base and J lost 3, with 7 bases in between. CDR3 residues: CSVEVARYEQYF. CDR3 coding DNA: TGCAGCGTTGAAGTAGCCCGCTACGAGCAGTACTTC.

The gene calls are TRBV18 and TRBJ2-1; D might be TRBD1 (6 bases). Per the germline V gene, CDR1 is KGHSH and CDR2 is LQKENI. The CDR3 has 18 amino acids. The germline V and J ends were trimmed by 2 bases and 3 bases, with 20 bases remaining between them. CDR3 bases: TGTGCCAGCTCACCAAAGGGGACACCCCAAGGAAACTACAATGAGCAGTTCTTC. This codes for CASSPKGTPQGNYNEQFF.

This chain joins TRBV20-1 and TRBJ2-3; possible D gene TRBD2, 5 bases. Germline V gives CDR1 DFQATT, CDR2 SNEGSKA (reference sequence). V shed 6 bases and J shed 4 bases, with 11 bases lying between them. The CDR3 is 12 residues long. The CDR3 sequence is CSATISADTQYF. For the CDR3, the DNA is TGCAGTGCCACAATTAGCGCAGATACGCAGTATTTT.

The chain links TRBV19 to TRBJ2-7, with 14 nucleotides matching TRBD2. The germline V gene has CDR1 LNHDA and CDR2 SQIVND (reference sequence). The CDR3 is 17 amino acids. Unmatched junction bases numbered 7, after V lost 5 bases and J lost 1 base. The CDR3 nucleotides read TGTGCCAGTAGTTTGGGGACTAGCGGGGGCCGATCCTACGAGCAGTACTTC. It specifies CASSLGTSGGRSYEQYF.

On this clonotype itself: Germline is not matched at one junction end, which may reflect a read error. This chain connects TRBV29-1 to TRBJ1-6; D is ambiguous. CDR1 and CDR2 from the germline V gene are SQVTM and ANQGSEA. The CDR3 has 13 amino acids. This CDR3 is CSVGQNEDSPLHF. CDR3 bases: TGCAGCGTTGGACAAAACGAGGATTCACCCCTCCATTTT.

This clonotype has only one observation. This chain joins TRBV10-2 and TRBJ1-2; 7 bases line up with TRBD1. This CDR3 is 13 amino acids long. Looked up from germline, CDR1 is WSHSY and CDR2 is SAAADI. The trim removed 6 bases at V and 3 bases at J, leaving 4 bases unmatched. CDR3 protein: CASSDGTDYGYTF. In DNA, the CDR3 is TGCGCCAGCAGCGACGGGACAGACTATGGCTACACCTTC.

The V gene is TRBV7-8, the J gene TRBJ2-5; 7 bases align to TRBD2. The V and J ends lost 5 bases and 1 base, in that order; junction bases with no gene match: 7. The V gene's germline CDR1 is SGHVS and CDR2 FQNEAQ. CDR3 length: 15 amino acids. The CDR3 spells CASSPQRGTQETQYF. The CDR3 coding sequence is TGTGCCAGCAGCCCGCAGCGGGGAACCCAAGAGACCCAGTACTTC.

Only one count was recorded for this clonotype. V is TRBV27 and J is TRBJ2-1; 7 nucleotides match TRBD2. V lost 6 bases, J lost 5 bases, and 1 base stayed unmatched. CDR1 is MNHEY, CDR2 SMNVEV, per germline (reference sequence). The CDR3 runs 12 residues. The CDR3 DNA reads as TGTGCCAGCAGGGGAGGGCACAATGAGCAGTTCTTC. Protein sequence: CASRGGHNEQFF.

The V call is TRBV6-2 or TRBV6-3, the J call TRBJ2-2, with 9 bases aligning to TRBD2. The ends lost 4 bases at V and 5 bases at J; junction bases unmatched: 11. The length of the CDR3 is 17 residues. CDR1 MNHEY and CDR2 SVGEGT come from the germline V gene. CDR3 bases: TGTGCCAGCAGTTTCCACCCCCCTGCGGGGGGGACCGGGGAGCTGTTTTTT. This encodes CASSFHPPAGGTGELFF.

The chain has TRBV27 and TRBJ2-2; 7 bases line up with TRBD1. Germline V CDR1 and CDR2: MNHEY, SMNVEV (reference sequence). The CDR3 covers 17 residues. The V segment lost 1 base and the J segment 2 bases; nucleotides outside the gene matches: 7. CDR3 residues: CASSLFGTEPNTGELFF. The CDR3 DNA reads as TGTGCCAGCAGTTTATTTGGGACAGAGCCTAACACCGGGGAGCTGTTTTTT.